This entry concerns a single T cell receptor (beta chain). This sample stems from a study of blood T cell repertoires in COVID-19. Study at large: Acute and convalescent COVID-19 samples came from the United States, Italy and Spain.

In germline, CDR1 is MNHEY, CDR2 SVGAGI. The CDR3 extends over 15 amino acids. V lost 7 bases and J lost 2, with 15 bases in between. It was during active infection that Seattle patients were enrolled and then longitudinally followed. Clones were read by immunoSEQ multiplex PCR, and TCRdb kept only the in-frame ones, dropping some. The table has 150,000 to 200,000 clones, roughly 90% seen once. The sequenced material came from peripheral blood. The chain joins TRBV6-5 to TRBJ2-1; a weak D match, TRBD2 (5 bases). This clonotype originated in a man aged 25-40 years with COVID-19, enrolled during active disease. In DNA, the CDR3 is TGTGCCAGCAATAAAAACGGGGTAACCTACAATGAGCAGTTCTTC. It codes for CASNKNGVTYNEQFF.